The entry below describes one T cell receptor (beta chain). This sample is drawn from a study of OX40 agonist ivuxolimab in advanced cancers. Method: immunoSEQ multiplex PCR; TCRdb's copy keeps in-frame clones and lacks some. The sample shows about 130,000 clones, roughly nine tenths of them seen only once. Germline V CDR1 and CDR2: SGHTA, FQGNSA. The trim removed 5 bases at V and 6 bases at J, leaving 19 bases unmatched. CDR3 length equals 18 residues. The sequenced sample was CD4+ or CD8+ T cells sorted from blood, obtained in a trial of the OX40 agonist ivuxolimab. The receptor was isolated from an adult with an advanced solid tumor such as melanoma, head and neck, liver or kidney cancer. The chain couples TRBV7-2 to TRBJ2-7, with 10 bases fitting TRBD1. This CDR3 reads CASSPRILSWGQGREQYF. CDR3 coding DNA: TGTGCCAGCAGCCCCCGCATCTTATCGTGGGGACAGGGGCGCGAGCAGTACTTC.